Below are 6 T cell receptor beta chains sequenced from a single sample in a study of cytomegalovirus exposure and HLA in healthy donors. The PCR had 60 Vbeta and 13 Jbeta primers. Only in-frame clones appear in the TCRdb table, and some are missing; sequencing was by immunoSEQ multiplex PCR. The sample lists 110,000 to 150,000 clones; roughly 80% were seen once. Sequences were obtained from PBMCs. The receptor source for this set is a female donor in good health and CMV-seronegative.

In its sample, this clone was seen a few times. The chain uses TRBV5-1 and TRBJ2-7; TRBD1 matches 8 bases. The length of the CDR3 is 16 residues. The J segment lost 1 base and the V segment lost 1 base, leaving 7 bases of the junction unmatched. Germline CDR1 is SGHRS and CDR2 is YFSETQ. In DNA, the CDR3 is TGCGCCAGCAGCTTGACCGGACAGGGCCTGTCCTACGAGCAGTACTTC. Amino acid sequence: CASSLTGQGLSYEQYF.

This clone was seen once. The CDR3 DNA is TGTGCCAGCAGGACAGGCTTGTATGGCTACACCTTC. Amino acid sequence: CASRTGLYGYTF. This chain joins TRBV6-1 and TRBJ1-2, with D perhaps matching TRBD1 (6 bases). The length of the CDR3 is 12 residues. Germline CDR1 and CDR2: MNHNS and SASEGT. Trimming pared 6 bases from V and 5 bases from J, leaving 10 bases between.

The chain has TRBV7-8 and TRBJ1-4; possibly TRBD1 for D (6 bases). CDR1 and CDR2 from the germline V gene are SGHVS and FQNEAQ. Trimming took 4 bases from V and 8 from J, leaving 14 bases between them. This CDR3 comprises 14 residues. CDR3 region: CASSSTSGTEKLFF. CDR3 DNA sequence: TGTGCCAGCAGCTCCACCTCCGGGACAGAAAAACTGTTTTTT.

V is TRBV6-5 and J is TRBJ2-1; TRBD1 is a possible D gene (5 bases). Germline CDR1 and CDR2: MNHEY and SVGAGI. This CDR3 has 16 amino acids. Trimming shortened V by 0 bases and J by 2 bases, and 11 bases separated the two germline ends. DNA for the CDR3: TGTGCCAGCAGTTACTCCCGACTGGACACCTACAATGAGCAGTTCTTC. It is translated as CASSYSRLDTYNEQFF.

The chain recombines TRBV6-5 with TRBJ1-5; TRBD1 matches at 8 bases. The CDR3 contains 14 residues. V dropped 5 bases and J dropped 6; count of bases not matched to a gene: 6. Germline V gene lookup returns CDR1 MNHEY and CDR2 SVGAGI. CDR3 in DNA: TGTGCCAGCAGTACTGGACAGGGAGGTCAGCCCCAGCATTTT. It codes for CASSTGQGGQPQHF.

This sequence joins TRBV4-1 and TRBJ1-4; possibly TRBD1 for D (5 bases). CDR1 is MGHRA and CDR2 is YSYEKL in the germline V gene. CDR3 size: 17 residues. V was cut by 1 base and J by 3 bases, with 15 bases left in between. The CDR3 DNA sequence: TGCGCCAGCAGCCAAGTACCGGGGGGACGCTCTAATGAAAAACTGTTTTTT. This codes for CASSQVPGGRSNEKLFF.